This TCR beta chain was observed in a study of cytomegalovirus exposure and HLA in healthy donors. All donors participated as healthy donors of bone marrow. V was trimmed by 2 bases and J by 2 bases, leaving 7 bases between them. This CDR3 region has 14 residues. Germline CDR1 and CDR2: LGHNA and YNFKEQ. A multiplex PCR was run with 60 Vbeta primers and 13 Jbeta primers. Here immunoSEQ multiplex PCR was the method, and the copy in TCRdb shows in-frame clones only, minus some. This table holds 90,000 to 130,000 clones. The chain has TRBV4-2 and TRBJ2-1, with a tentative D call TRBD1 (5 bases). The sample taken for sequencing was PBMCs. The clonotype was recovered from a man between 40 and 49 years old in good health and CMV-seropositive. In DNA form, the CDR3 reads TGTGCCAGCAGCCAACTGGACACCTACAATGAGCAGTTCTTC. Amino acids: CASSQLDTYNEQFF.